One and the same sample provided the 19 T cell receptor beta chains below, sequenced in a study of cytomegalovirus exposure and HLA in healthy donors. The PCR ran on 60 Vbeta and 13 Jbeta primers. Sequenced by immunoSEQ multiplex PCR; TCRdb stores in-frame clones only, minus some. This sample carries 150,000 to 200,000 clones, more than 70% of them seen once, and the ten largest clones take around 11%. The sequencing input was PBMCs. These TCRs come from a young man in good health and CMV-seropositive.

The V and J genes are TRBV4-2 and TRBJ1-2; 9 nucleotides match TRBD1. Germline V CDR1 and CDR2: LGHNA, YNFKEQ. This CDR3 spans 15 amino acids. V gave up 5 bases and J gave up 2 bases; unmatched junction bases: 6. The CDR3 protein is CASSTEGQGNYGYTF. In DNA form, the CDR3 reads TGTGCCAGCAGCACCGAGGGACAGGGAAACTATGGCTACACCTTC.

The chain employs TRBV7-2 and TRBJ1-5; D may be TRBD1 (5 bases). With 2 bases removed from V and 4 bases from J, the gap between germline ends came to 12 bases. Germline-derived CDR1 and CDR2 are SGHTA and FQGNSA. The CDR3 covers 15 residues. CDR3 DNA sequence: TGTGCCAGCAGCTTATTAAGGACAACGAATCAGCCCCAGCATTTT. Residues: CASSLLRTTNQPQHF.

The chain is built from TRBV4-1 and TRBJ1-1; D is unresolved. The ends were cut back, 4 bases at V and 1 base at J, with 13 bases in the middle. This CDR3 is 15 amino acids long. Germline lookup yields CDR1 MGHRA and CDR2 YSYEKL. DNA of the CDR3: TGCGCCAGCAGCCCCCCTCCCGGTGGGAACACTGAAGCTTTCTTT. Amino acids: CASSPPPGGNTEAFF.

This clone was counted between two and nine times. The CDR3 sequence: CASNKGGQGNTEAFF. The DNA for the CDR3 is TGTGCCAGCAATAAAGGGGGACAGGGTAACACTGAAGCTTTCTTT. This chain joins TRBV5-4 and TRBJ1-1; 9 bases are a match to TRBD1. Germline V CDR1 and CDR2: SGHNT, YYREEE (reference sequence). CDR3 length: 15 residues. Trimming took 6 bases from V and 2 from J; bases not matched to a gene: 8.

The chain carries TRBV5-8 and TRBJ1-3; D gene uncertain. Germline CDR1 and CDR2: SGHTS and YDEGEE. CDR3 size: 18 residues. Trimming took 4 bases from V and 0 from J, leaving 20 bases between them. The DNA for the CDR3 is TGTGCCAGCAGCCTTGTCGTTTTTGGCCATCACTCTGGAAACACCATATATTTT. Amino acid sequence: CASSLVVFGHHSGNTIYF. The full variable domain, rest sourced from reference TRBV5-8 and TRBJ1-3, is EAGVTQSPTHLIKTRGQQATLRCSPISGHTSVYWYQQALGLGLQFLLWYDEGEERNRGNFPPRFSGRQFPNYSSELNVNALELEDSALYLCASSLVVFGHHSGNTIYFGEGSWLTVV.

The chain is built from TRBV19 and TRBJ1-1, with D unclear. CDR3 length: 15 amino acids. The germline V and J ends were trimmed by 3 bases and 3 bases, with 14 bases remaining between them. CDR1 is LNHDA, CDR2 SQIVND, per germline (reference sequence). CDR3 coding DNA: TGTGCCAGTAGTATGGTGCGAGAACTGGACACTGAAGCTTTCTTT. It translates to CASSMVRELDTEAFF.

The J gene is TRBJ2-7, the V gene TRBV11-2; 7 bases align to TRBD1. The trim removed 1 base at V and 3 bases at J, leaving 0 bases unmatched. This CDR3 spans 13 amino acids. Germline CDR1 and CDR2: SGHAT and FQNNGV. The CDR3 nucleotides read TGTGCCAGCAGCTTAGGGGACAGCTACGAGCAGTACTTC. Amino acid sequence: CASSLGDSYEQYF.

This chain links TRBV5-1 with TRBJ2-1; 11 bases match TRBD2. This CDR3 contains 17 residues. V lost 3 bases, J lost 7 bases, and 12 bases stayed unmatched. Per germline, CDR1 SGHRS and CDR2 YFSETQ. In DNA form, the CDR3 reads TGCGCCAGCAGCTCACACACTAGCGGGAGAGGGGGGAATGAGCAGTTCTTC. It translates to CASSSHTSGRGGNEQFF.

V usage is TRBV7-9 and J usage is TRBJ1-4; perhaps TRBD1 as D (6 bases). The CDR3 extends over 15 amino acids. V lost 3 bases and J 8 bases, leaving 16 bases between the germline ends. Germline CDR1 reads SEHNR; CDR2 reads FQNEAQ (reference sequence). CDR3 coding DNA: TGTGCCAGCAGCTTCGCTGGGGGCCGGGGCGAAAAACTGTTTTTT. It is translated as CASSFAGGRGEKLFF.

The chain links TRBV27 to TRBJ2-1; D is undetermined. The CDR3 runs 12 residues. V was clipped by 6 bases and J by 3 bases, with 6 bases between them. Germline CDR1 is MNHEY and CDR2 is SMNVEV (reference sequence). The CDR3 nucleotides read TGTGCCAGCAGCTACGGCTACAATGAGCAGTTCTTC. Its protein product is CASSYGYNEQFF.

This chain joins TRBV29-1 and TRBJ1-2; D uncertain. Germline lookup yields CDR1 SQVTM and CDR2 ANQGSEA. The CDR3 runs 12 residues. V lost 3 bases and J 5 bases, leaving 10 bases between the germline ends. The CDR3, as DNA: TGCAGCGTTGAGGGCAGTTCTTATGGCTACACCTTC. Translated, it gives CSVEGSSYGYTF.

The chain is built from TRBV28 and TRBJ2-5, with TRBD1 identical over 8 bases. V was pared by 5 bases and J by 4 bases, with 15 bases of the junction left unmatched. The CDR3 is 17 residues long. Germline V gene lookup returns CDR1 MDHEN and CDR2 SYDVKM. The CDR3 spells CASSPLAGGAFGETQYF. The CDR3 DNA follows: TGTGCCAGCAGTCCCCTGGCAGGGGGCGCTTTTGGAGAGACCCAGTACTTC.

The chain links TRBV18 to TRBJ2-1; 8 positions match TRBD2. CDR3 length equals 17 residues. The V gene's germline CDR1 is KGHSH and CDR2 LQKENI. With V trimmed by 2 bases and J by 5 bases, 11 bases remained unmatched. CDR3 DNA: TGTGCCAGCTCACCAGAGCTAGCGGGCACCTATAACAATGAGCAGTTCTTC. Its translation is CASSPELAGTYNNEQFF.

The genes are TRBV5-6 and TRBJ1-2; D remains unclear. In germline, CDR1 is SGHDT, CDR2 YYEEEE. Trimming shortened V by 4 bases and J by 1 base, and 8 bases separated the two germline ends. The CDR3 extends over 13 amino acids. Here the CDR3 reads CASSPYSNYGYTF. CDR3 nucleotides: TGTGCCAGCAGCCCTTACAGTAACTATGGCTACACCTTC.

The rearrangement links TRBV10-2 to TRBJ2-7; weak D call: TRBD2 (6 bases). CDR1 is WSHSY and CDR2 is SAAADI in the germline V gene. The CDR3 spans 10 residues. Trimming took off 6 bases at V and 6 bases at J, with 6 bases between the two ends. DNA for the CDR3: TGCGCCAGCAGGGGAGGCGAGCAGTACTTC. Its translation is CASRGGEQYF.

This clone has only one observation. The chain joins TRBV18 to TRBJ2-3; 7 bases match TRBD1. V lost 5 bases to trimming and J lost 6 bases; unmatched junction nucleotides: 11. CDR3 size: 15 residues. Looked up from germline, CDR1 is KGHSH and CDR2 is LQKENI. CDR3: CASSFIDRAEDTQYF. The CDR3 DNA reads TGTGCCAGCTCATTCATCGACAGGGCGGAGGATACGCAGTATTTT.

The chain uses TRBV29-1 and TRBJ2-3; possible D gene TRBD1, 6 bases. Germline V gives CDR1 SQVTM, CDR2 ANQGSEA. The CDR3 totals 15 residues. The V gene lost 7 bases and the J gene lost 2 bases, with 19 bases spanning the gap. The CDR3 coding sequence is TGCAGCGGAGCCGAACTTGGGGGCCCCACAGATACGCAGTATTTT. It translates to CSGAELGGPTDTQYF.

The gene calls are TRBV6-5 and TRBJ2-5; no definite D call. The J call may not be correct, given that the DNA end is closer to TRBJ2-7. The CDR3 covers 13 residues. CDR1 MNHEY and CDR2 SVGAGI come from the germline V gene. The CDR3 DNA reads TGTGCCAGCAGAAGTCCGATAGCCTACGAGCAGTACTTC. It specifies CASRSPIAYEQYF.

The chain employs TRBV28 and TRBJ2-3, with 7 bases matching TRBD2. The germline V gene encodes CDR1 MDHEN and CDR2 SYDVKM. With 6 bases clipped from V and 4 bases from J, the junction kept 7 bases outside the gene matches. The length of the CDR3 is 14 residues. The CDR3 loop is CASRPGGRADTQYF. The CDR3 DNA is TGTGCCAGCAGGCCTGGGGGGAGGGCAGATACGCAGTATTTT.